This is a list of T cell receptor beta chains from one sample in a study of cytomegalovirus exposure and HLA in healthy donors. Assay: immunoSEQ multiplex PCR; the TCRdb copy retains only in-frame clones and omits some. The profile shows more than 90,000 clones, roughly 80% of them singletons. Sequencing was done on a sample of PBMCs. Every receptor here comes from a man aged 40-49 years in good health and CMV-seropositive. Each CDR3 is given without its conserved first and last residue. Fields, in order: clone size, J gene, V gene, CDR3 protein. Not all rows give a size; the values are once, few, many and, for expanded clones, a class.

>-|TRBJ2-1|TRBV5-4
ASSLGTSGVYNEQF
>-|TRBJ1-6|TRBV19
ASSPSGYNSPLH
>-|TRBJ2-2|TRBV7-3
ASSLGAGELF
>-|TRBJ2-7|TRBV7-6
ASSQASAGGPYEQY
>-|TRBJ2-1|TRBV12-5
ASGLVPDTEQF
>-|TRBJ2-5|TRBV11-3
ASSSRPPHGSEETQY
>-|TRBJ2-5|TRBV20-1
SADSETQY
>few|TRBJ2-7|TRBV15
ATSRERQTLSYEQY
>-|TRBJ2-3|TRBV4-1
ASSPRLAGGEDTQY
>-|-|TRBV5-1
ASSTSGGTYEQY
>-|TRBJ1-5|TRBV7-9
ASSLGGGNQPQH
>-|TRBJ2-2|TRBV5-1
ASSYDSPGELF
>-|TRBJ2-7|TRBV7-8
ASSQSSGGEQY
>few|TRBJ2-1|TRBV27
ASGGLGYNEQF
>-|TRBJ2-3|TRBV5-6
ASSEPGGKGDTQY
>-|TRBJ2-2|TRBV9
ASSARTGYTGELF
>-|TRBJ1-2|TRBV19
ASSSQGVVGYT
>-|TRBJ2-3|TRBV19
ASSISAGLRGDTQY
>-|TRBJ2-5|TRBV5-1
ASSVTSGERQETQY
>-|TRBJ1-3|TRBV11-3
ASSFQMRVSGNTIY
>few|TRBJ2-7|TRBV7-6
ASSAGLAGGPREQY
>once|TRBJ2-2|TRBV19
ASSIRSGGYAGELF
>-|TRBJ1-1|TRBV6-1
ASSWDRAEAF
>-|-|TRBV4-3
ASSQDLSGTGGYEQY
>-|TRBJ2-4|TRBV11-2
ASSLDPGDVSGQY
>-|TRBJ2-2|TRBV5-1
ASSLEQGHTGELF
>-|TRBJ2-2|TRBV9
ASSVGVTSGKYTGELF
>-|TRBJ2-5|TRBV7-3
ASSQTRRETQY
>-|TRBJ2-3|TRBV10-3
AISEGGGGTSDTQY
>-|TRBJ1-2|TRBV28
ASSLPGIYGYT
>once|TRBJ2-7|TRBV29-1
SVELGGAPYEQY
>-|TRBJ2-5|TRBV25-1
ASSDLTSGGITQY
>-|TRBJ2-5|TRBV5-1
ASSLGLQETQY
>-|TRBJ2-2|TRBV7-2
ASSSGTSVRGELF
>-|TRBJ1-2|TRBV6-1
ASSVERGGGYT
>-|TRBJ2-2|TRBV2
ASREAPWDRGSNTGELF
>-|TRBJ2-4|TRBV11-2
ASSLGTGIAKNIQY
>few|TRBJ1-2|TRBV28
ASRTPGTLNYGYT
>-|TRBJ2-7|TRBV6-5
ASSYFDEQY
>few|TRBJ1-1|TRBV15
ATSRTRVTEAF
>-|TRBJ2-5|TRBV7-3
ASSPPWGGKETQY
>-|TRBJ2-7|TRBV5-1
ASSLSGGASYEQY
>-|TRBJ2-2|TRBV5-1
ASSKNGQGNTGELF
>-|TRBJ2-7|TRBV7-2
ASRAEAASYEQY
>-|TRBJ1-2|TRBV5-6
ASSEDRGPEGYT
>-|TRBJ2-3|TRBV27
ASAGGRTDTQY